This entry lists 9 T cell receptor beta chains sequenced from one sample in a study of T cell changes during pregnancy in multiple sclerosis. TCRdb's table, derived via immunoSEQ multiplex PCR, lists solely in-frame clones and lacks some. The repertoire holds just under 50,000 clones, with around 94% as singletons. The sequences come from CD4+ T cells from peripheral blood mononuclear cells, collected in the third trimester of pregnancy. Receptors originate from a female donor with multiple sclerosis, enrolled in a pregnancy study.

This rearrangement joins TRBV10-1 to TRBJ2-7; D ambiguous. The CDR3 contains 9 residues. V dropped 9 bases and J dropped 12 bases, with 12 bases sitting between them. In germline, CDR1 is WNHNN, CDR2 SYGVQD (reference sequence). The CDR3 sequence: CARLVPPYF. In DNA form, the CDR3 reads TGCGCCAGATTAGTTCCCCCGTACTTC.

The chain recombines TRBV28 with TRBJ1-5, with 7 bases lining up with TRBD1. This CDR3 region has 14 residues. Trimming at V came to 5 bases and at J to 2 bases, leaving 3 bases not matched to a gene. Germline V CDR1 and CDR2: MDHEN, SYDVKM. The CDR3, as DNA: TGTGCCAGCAGTCCAGGGACAGGCAATCAGCCCCAGCATTTT. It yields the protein CASSPGTGNQPQHF.

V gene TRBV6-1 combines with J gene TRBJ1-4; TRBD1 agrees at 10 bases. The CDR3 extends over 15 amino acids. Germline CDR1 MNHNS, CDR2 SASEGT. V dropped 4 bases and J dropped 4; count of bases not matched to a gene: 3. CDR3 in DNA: TGTGCCAGCAGTGGGGGGGACAGGGGTAATGAAAAACTGTTTTTT. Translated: CASSGGDRGNEKLFF.

This chain's CDR3 is CASRWTGDGYTF. CDR3 sequence (DNA): TGTGCCAGCAGGTGGACAGGTGATGGCTACACCTTC. The chain uses TRBV7-2 and TRBJ1-2, with 7 bases that match TRBD1. The germline CDR1 and CDR2 sequences are SGHTA and FQGNSA. The CDR3 consists of 12 residues. Trimming removed 6 bases from V and 6 bases from J; junction bases left unmatched: 4.

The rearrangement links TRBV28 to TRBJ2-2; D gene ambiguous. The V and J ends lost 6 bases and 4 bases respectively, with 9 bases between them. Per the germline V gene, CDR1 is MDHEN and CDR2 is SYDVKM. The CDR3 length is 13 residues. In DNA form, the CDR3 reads TGTGCCAGCAGAGACTCGTCCACCGGGGAGCTGTTTTTT. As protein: CASRDSSTGELFF.

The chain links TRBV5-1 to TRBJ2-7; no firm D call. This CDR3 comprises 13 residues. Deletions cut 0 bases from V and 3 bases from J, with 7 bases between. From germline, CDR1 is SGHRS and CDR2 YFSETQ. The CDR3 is CASSLEIGYEQYF. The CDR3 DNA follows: TGCGCCAGCAGCTTGGAAATCGGCTACGAGCAGTACTTC.

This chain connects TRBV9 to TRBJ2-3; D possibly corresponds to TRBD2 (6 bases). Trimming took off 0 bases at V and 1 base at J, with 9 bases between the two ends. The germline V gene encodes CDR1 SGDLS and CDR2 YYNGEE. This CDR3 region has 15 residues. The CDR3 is CASSVGGVGTDTQYF. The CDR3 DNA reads TGTGCCAGCAGCGTAGGGGGGGTGGGCACAGATACGCAGTATTTT.

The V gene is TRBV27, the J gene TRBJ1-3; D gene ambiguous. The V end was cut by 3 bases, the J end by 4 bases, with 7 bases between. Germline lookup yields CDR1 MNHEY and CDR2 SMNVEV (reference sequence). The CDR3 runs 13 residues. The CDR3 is CASSFMRGNTIYF. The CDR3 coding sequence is TGTGCCAGCAGTTTCATGCGGGGAAACACCATATATTTT.

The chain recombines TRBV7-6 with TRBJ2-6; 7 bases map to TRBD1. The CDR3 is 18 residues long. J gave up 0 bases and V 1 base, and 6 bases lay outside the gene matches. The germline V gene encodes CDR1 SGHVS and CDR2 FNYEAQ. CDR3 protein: CASSLVRTGGSGANVLTF. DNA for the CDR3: TGTGCCAGCAGCTTAGTCAGGACAGGAGGCTCTGGGGCCAACGTCCTGACTTTC.